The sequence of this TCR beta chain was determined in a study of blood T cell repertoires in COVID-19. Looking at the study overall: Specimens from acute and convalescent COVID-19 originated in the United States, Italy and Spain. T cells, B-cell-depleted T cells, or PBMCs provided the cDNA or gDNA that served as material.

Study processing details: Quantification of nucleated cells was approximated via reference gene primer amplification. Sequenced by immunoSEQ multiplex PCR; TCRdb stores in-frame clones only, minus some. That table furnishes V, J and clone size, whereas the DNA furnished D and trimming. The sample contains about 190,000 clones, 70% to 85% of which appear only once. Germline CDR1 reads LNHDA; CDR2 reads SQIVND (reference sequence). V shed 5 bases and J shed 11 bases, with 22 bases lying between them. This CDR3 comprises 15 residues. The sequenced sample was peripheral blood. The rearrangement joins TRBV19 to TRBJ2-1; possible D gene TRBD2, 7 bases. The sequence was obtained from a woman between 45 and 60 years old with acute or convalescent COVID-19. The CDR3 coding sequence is TGTGCCAGTAGTCGAGCCGCGGGGGCCCCAACCAAGCAGTTCTTC. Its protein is CASSRAAGAPTKQFF.